This is a list of T cell receptor beta chains from one sample in a study of blood T cell repertoires in COVID-19. Repertoires were generated with immunoSEQ multiplex PCR, while TCRdb's copy carries only in-frame clones and drops some. The sample lists some 150,000 clones; about four fifths were seen once. Material for sequencing was peripheral blood. These TCRs come from a human donor in a cohort sampled during active COVID-19. The CDR3 runs from the conserved cysteine through the conserved F or W. The order of the fields is clone size, D gene, V gene, J gene, CDR3 DNA, CDR3 protein. A D gene is named only where the DNA matches it firmly. The listing skips clone size in some rows; elsewhere it reads once, few, many or a size class.

>.|TRBD2|TRBV4-3|TRBJ2-1
TGCGCCAGCAGCCAGGGACTAGCATCCGATGAGCAGTTCTTC
CASSQGLASDEQFF
>.|TRBD1|TRBV5-1|TRBJ2-5
TGCGCCAGCAGCCTGGGGACAGCCCAAGAGACCCAGTACTTC
CASSLGTAQETQYF
>.|.|TRBV5-8|TRBJ1-2
TGTGCCAGCAGCTTGGGACAGCCCTATGGCTACACCTTC
CASSLGQPYGYTF
>.|TRBD2|TRBV6-4|TRBJ2-1
TGTGCCAGCAGCGTCATAGCGGGAGCGAGGTCAAATGAGCAGTTCTTC
CASSVIAGARSNEQFF
>.|.|TRBV19|TRBJ1-5
TGTGCCAGTACTCAATGGGGGGGACTGGGCAATCAGCCCCAGCATTTT
CASTQWGGLGNQPQHF
>.|.|TRBV7-8|TRBJ1-5
TGTGCCAGCAGCTTAAGTAACAGGGCGTATCAGCCCCAGCATTTT
CASSLSNRAYQPQHF
>.|.|TRBV12-3/TRBV12-4|TRBJ1-4
TGTGCCAGCAGCCTACGGGGTCTAGAAAAACTGTTTTTT
CASSLRGLEKLFF
>.|TRBD1|TRBV7-9|TRBJ1-2
TGTGCCAGCAGCTTCCACCACAGGGGGCGCTTGAATGGCTACACCTTC
CASSFHHRGRLNGYTF
>.|.|TRBV3-1/TRBV3-2|TRBJ1-2
TGTGCCAGCAGCCACCCAGGGAAGGGGGGCTACACCTTC
CASSHPGKGGYTF
>.|TRBD1|TRBV18|TRBJ1-1
TGTGCCAGCTCGCCCAGACAGGGGATAACGGACACTGAAGCTTTCTTT
CASSPRQGITDTEAFF
>.|.|TRBV5-8|TRBJ2-1
TGTGCCAGCAGCTTGGGCCGGACAGGGAGGGATGAGCAGTTCTTC
CASSLGRTGRDEQFF
>.|TRBD1|TRBV9|TRBJ1-1
TGTGCCAGCAGCGTAGGGGATAGGACAGGGAACACTGAAGCTTTCTTT
CASSVGDRTGNTEAFF
>.|TRBD1|TRBV9|TRBJ1-2
TGTGCCAGCAGCGTTAGCGGACAGGGAGGAAACTATGGCTACACCTTC
CASSVSGQGGNYGYTF
>once|.|TRBV9|TRBJ2-5
TGTGCCAGCAGCGTAGAAGGACTCCAAGAGACCCAGTACTTC
CASSVEGLQETQYF
>.|.|TRBV11-2|TRBJ2-2
TGTGCCAGCAGCCTACAGGGATTTGAGGCCGGGGAGCTGTTTTTT
CASSLQGFEAGELFF
>few|.|TRBV6-1|TRBJ1-2
TGTGCCAGCAGTGAACAGGGCGACTATGGCTACACCTTC
CASSEQGDYGYTF
>few|.|TRBV6-5|TRBJ2-1
TGTGCCAGCAGTTTGGTTCTAGCTGGGTACAATGAGCAGTTCTTC
CASSLVLAGYNEQFF
>.|TRBD2|TRBV7-9|TRBJ2-2
TGTGTCACCCGGCCAGCGGGGACCGGGGAGCTGTTTTTT
CVTRPAGTGELFF
>once|.|TRBV5-6|TRBJ2-3
TGTGCCAGCAGCTTCAAGCGGCTCATAAACACAGATACGCAGTATTTT
CASSFKRLINTDTQYF
>.|TRBD1|TRBV7-8|TRBJ2-1
TGTGCCAGCAGCTTGGGACAGCCTATAACCAATGAGCAGTTCTTC
CASSLGQPITNEQFF